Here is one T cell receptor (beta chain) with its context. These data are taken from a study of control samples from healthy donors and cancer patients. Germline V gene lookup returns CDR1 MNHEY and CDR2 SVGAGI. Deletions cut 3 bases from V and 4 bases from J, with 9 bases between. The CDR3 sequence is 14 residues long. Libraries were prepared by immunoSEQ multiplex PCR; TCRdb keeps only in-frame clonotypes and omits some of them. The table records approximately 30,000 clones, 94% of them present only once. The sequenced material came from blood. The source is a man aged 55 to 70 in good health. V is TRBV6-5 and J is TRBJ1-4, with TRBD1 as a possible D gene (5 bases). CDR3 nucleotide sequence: TGTGCCAGCAGTTATCGGGGGGGTAATGAAAAACTGTTTTTT. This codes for CASSYRGGNEKLFF.